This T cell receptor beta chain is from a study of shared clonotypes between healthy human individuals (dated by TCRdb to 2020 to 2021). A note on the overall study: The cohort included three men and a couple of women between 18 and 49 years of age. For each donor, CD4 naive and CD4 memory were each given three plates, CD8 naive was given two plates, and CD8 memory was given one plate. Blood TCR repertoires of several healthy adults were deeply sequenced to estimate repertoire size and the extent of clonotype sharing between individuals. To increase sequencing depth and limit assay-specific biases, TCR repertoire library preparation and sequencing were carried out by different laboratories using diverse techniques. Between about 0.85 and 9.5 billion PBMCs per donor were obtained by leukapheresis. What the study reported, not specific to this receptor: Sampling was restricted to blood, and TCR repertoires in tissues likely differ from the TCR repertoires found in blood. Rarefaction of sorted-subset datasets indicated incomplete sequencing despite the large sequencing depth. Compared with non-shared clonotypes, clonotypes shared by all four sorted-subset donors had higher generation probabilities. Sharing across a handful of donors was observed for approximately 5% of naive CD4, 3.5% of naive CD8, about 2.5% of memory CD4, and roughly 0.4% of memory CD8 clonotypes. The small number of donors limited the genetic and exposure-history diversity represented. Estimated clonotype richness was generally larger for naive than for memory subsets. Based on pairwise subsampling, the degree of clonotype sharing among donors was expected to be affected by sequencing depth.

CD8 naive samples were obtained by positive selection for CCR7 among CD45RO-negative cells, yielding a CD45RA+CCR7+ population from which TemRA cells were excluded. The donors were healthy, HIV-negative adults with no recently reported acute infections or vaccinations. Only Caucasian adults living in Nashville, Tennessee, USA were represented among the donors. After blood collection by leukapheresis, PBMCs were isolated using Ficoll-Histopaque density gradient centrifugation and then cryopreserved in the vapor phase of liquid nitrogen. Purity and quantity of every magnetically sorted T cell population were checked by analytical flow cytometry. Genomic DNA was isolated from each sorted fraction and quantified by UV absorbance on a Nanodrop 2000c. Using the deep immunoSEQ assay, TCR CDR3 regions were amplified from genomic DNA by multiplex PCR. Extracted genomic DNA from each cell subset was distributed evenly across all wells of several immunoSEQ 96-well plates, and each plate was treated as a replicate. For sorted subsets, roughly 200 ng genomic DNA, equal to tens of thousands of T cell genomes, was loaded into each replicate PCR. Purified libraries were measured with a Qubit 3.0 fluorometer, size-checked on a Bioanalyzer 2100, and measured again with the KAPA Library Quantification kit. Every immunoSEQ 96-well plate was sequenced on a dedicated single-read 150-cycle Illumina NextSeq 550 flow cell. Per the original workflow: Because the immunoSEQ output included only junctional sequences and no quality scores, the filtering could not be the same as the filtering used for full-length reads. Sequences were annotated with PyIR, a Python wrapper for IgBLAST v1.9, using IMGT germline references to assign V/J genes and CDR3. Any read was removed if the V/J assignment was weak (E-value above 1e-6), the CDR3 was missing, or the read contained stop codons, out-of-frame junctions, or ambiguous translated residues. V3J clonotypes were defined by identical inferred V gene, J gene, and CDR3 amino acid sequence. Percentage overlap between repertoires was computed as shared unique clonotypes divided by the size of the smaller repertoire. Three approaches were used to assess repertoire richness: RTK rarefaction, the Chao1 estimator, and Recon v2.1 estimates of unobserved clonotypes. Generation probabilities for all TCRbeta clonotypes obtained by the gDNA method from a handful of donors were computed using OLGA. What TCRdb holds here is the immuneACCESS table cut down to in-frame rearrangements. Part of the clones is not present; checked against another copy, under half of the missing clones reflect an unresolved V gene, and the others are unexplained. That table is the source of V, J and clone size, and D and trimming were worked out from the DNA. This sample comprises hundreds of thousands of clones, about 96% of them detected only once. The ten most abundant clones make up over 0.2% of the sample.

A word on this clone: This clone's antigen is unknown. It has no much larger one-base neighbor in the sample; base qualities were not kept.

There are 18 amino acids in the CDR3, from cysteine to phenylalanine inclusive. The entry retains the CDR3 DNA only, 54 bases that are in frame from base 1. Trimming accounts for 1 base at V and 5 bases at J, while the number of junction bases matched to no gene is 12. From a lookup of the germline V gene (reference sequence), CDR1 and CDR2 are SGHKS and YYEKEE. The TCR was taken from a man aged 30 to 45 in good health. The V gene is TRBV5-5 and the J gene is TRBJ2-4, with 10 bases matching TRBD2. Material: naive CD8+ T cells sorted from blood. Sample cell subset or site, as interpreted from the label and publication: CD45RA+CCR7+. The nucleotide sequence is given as TGTGCCAGCAGCTTGACAGTGACTAGCGGGCCCGGTCAAAACATTCAGTACTTC. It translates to CASSLTVTSGPGQNIQYF.